The 22 T cell receptor beta chains listed next were all sequenced from one sample in a study of T-cell reconstitution after alpha-beta-depleted transplantation in children. TCRbeta library preparation incorporated unique molecular identifiers. TCRdb redid the calling of the PCR reads with MiXCR, one entry per CDR3 protein. This table has about 230,000 distinct CDR3 sequences, 9.7% appearing once. The source material was PBMCs from the stem cell graft donor, sampled from the stem cell graft. The receptors here all came from a human donor who donated a stem cell graft to a child with SCID.

This clonotype was counted at least ten times. V usage is TRBV7-6 and J usage is TRBJ2-7, with D tentatively TRBD2 (6 bases). Deletions cut 3 bases from V and 3 bases from J, with 15 bases between. This CDR3 has 15 residues. Germline loops: CDR1 SGHVS, CDR2 FNYEAQ. As DNA, the CDR3 is TGTGCCAGCAGCTTCGACCGGGGGTCCAACTACGAGCAGTACTTC. Translation: CASSFDRGSNYEQYF.

The count of this clonotype is one. The chain links TRBV28 to TRBJ1-5; possibly TRBD1 for D (5 bases). V was pared by 2 bases and J by 4 bases, with 12 bases between. Germline V CDR1 and CDR2: MDHEN, SYDVKM. This CDR3 spans 15 amino acids. CDR3 bases: TGTGCCAGCAGTTTAATTGCCAGGACAAATCAGCCCCAGCATTTT. It yields the protein CASSLIARTNQPQHF.

The CDR3 is CASREAGDYGYTF. The DNA of the CDR3 is TGCGCCAGCAGGGAGGCAGGTGACTATGGCTACACCTTC. This chain links TRBV5-1 with TRBJ1-2; D not resolved. In germline, CDR1 is SGHRS, CDR2 YFSETQ. Trimming stripped 5 bases from V and 3 bases from J, with 11 bases between. The CDR3 loop spans 13 amino acids.

This clonotype was seen repeatedly, ten times or more. This sequence joins TRBV7-8 and TRBJ1-1; D call uncertain. The V end lost 5 bases, the J end lost 10 bases, and 14 bases lay between the germline ends. The CDR3 extends over 12 amino acids. Germline CDR1 and CDR2: SGHVS and FQNEAQ. Here the CDR3 reads CASSLATTSAFF. Written as DNA, the CDR3 is TGTGCCAGCAGCCTGGCGACAACTTCAGCTTTCTTT.

In this sample, this clonotype turned up many times. The rearrangement joins TRBV7-2 to TRBJ2-7; D is perhaps TRBD2 (5 bases). V shed 4 bases and J shed 6 bases, with 13 bases lying between them. The CDR3 has 13 residues. Germline lookup yields CDR1 SGHTA and CDR2 FQGNSA. Here the CDR3 DNA reads TGTGCCAGCAGCTCCCGAGGAGGCTTCGAGCAGTACTTC. Translation: CASSSRGGFEQYF.

This clonotype appeared many times. V and J are TRBV14 and TRBJ2-3; D gene ambiguous. The germline CDR1 and CDR2 sequences are SGHDN and FVKESK. The length of the CDR3 is 15 residues. Trimming pared 5 bases from V and 0 bases from J, leaving 12 bases between. The CDR3 loop reads CASSGARLSTDTQYF. The CDR3 nucleotides are TGTGCCAGCAGCGGCGCGAGGTTAAGCACAGATACGCAGTATTTT. The complete variable domain, with remaining parts taken from reference TRBV14 and TRBJ2-3, reads EAGVTQFPSHSVIEKGQTVTLRCDPISGHDNLYWYRRVMGKEIKFLLHFVKESKQDESGMPNNRFLAERTGGTYSTLKVQPAELEDSGVYFCASSGARLSTDTQYFGPGTRLTVL.

This clonotype was seen more than once but under ten times. The rearrangement uses TRBV5-1 and TRBJ1-2; D is undetermined. Trimming took 4 bases from V and 4 from J, leaving 11 bases between them. CDR1 is SGHRS and CDR2 is YFSETQ in the germline V gene. The CDR3 runs to 13 residues. CDR3 DNA: TGCGCCAGCAGCCCAGGACTCATCTATGGCTACACCTTC. It specifies CASSPGLIYGYTF. Variable domain in full (rest from reference TRBV5-1 and TRBJ1-2): KAGVTQTPRYLIKTRGQQVTLSCSPISGHRSVSWYQQTPGQGLQFLFEYFSETQRNKGNFPGRFSGRQFSNSRSEMNVSTLELGDSALYLCASSPGLIYGYTFGSGTRLTVV.

This clonotype has at least ten counts. V and J are TRBV5-6 and TRBJ1-2; D is possibly TRBD1 (6 bases). Germline assignment: CDR1 SGHDT and CDR2 YYEEEE. The V end was cut by 0 bases, the J end by 5 bases, with 17 bases between. CDR3 size: 16 residues. Written as DNA, the CDR3 is TGTGCCAGCAGCTTGGGACAGACGATTAGGGGGTATGGCTACACCTTC. Its protein is CASSLGQTIRGYGYTF.

Many counts were recorded for this clonotype. The V gene is TRBV7-3, the J gene TRBJ2-3, with no clear D. Trimming left V 0 bases short and J 4 bases short, with 11 bases between. From germline, CDR1 is SGHTA and CDR2 FQGTGA. The CDR3 covers 15 residues. CDR3 coding DNA: TGTGCCAGCAGCTTAACTGGTGTGGGCGCAGATACGCAGTATTTT. It codes for CASSLTGVGADTQYF.

This clonotype was recorded at least ten times. This chain uses TRBV18 with TRBJ1-1, with D possibly matching TRBD1 (5 bases). The CDR3 is 13 amino acids. With 6 bases removed from V and 4 bases from J, the gap between germline ends came to 12 bases. The V gene's germline CDR1 is KGHSH and CDR2 LQKENI. For the CDR3, the DNA is TGTGCCAGCTCGCGGGGCGGGGGCACTGAAGCTTTCTTT. Amino acids: CASSRGGGTEAFF.

This clonotype was observed a single time. This chain joins TRBV20-1 and TRBJ2-3, with D unclear. V gave up 3 bases and J gave up 6 bases, with 13 bases separating them. Germline CDR1 reads DFQATT; CDR2 reads SNEGSKA (reference sequence). This CDR3 has 13 amino acids. CDR3 bases: TGCAGTGCTAGGTCGGTACTCCGGGATACGCAGTATTTT. Protein product: CSARSVLRDTQYF.

This clonotype appeared a few times. The chain is built from TRBV20-1 and TRBJ2-3; 10 positions agree with TRBD1. This CDR3 is 15 amino acids long. Germline values: CDR1 DFQATT, CDR2 SNEGSKA (reference sequence). Unmatched junction bases numbered 9, after V lost 6 bases and J lost 3 bases. Here the CDR3 DNA reads TGCAGTGCGTACAAACGGACAGGGGGAACAGATACGCAGTATTTT. Its translation: CSAYKRTGGTDTQYF.

This clonotype was seen ten or more times. The chain recombines TRBV5-1 with TRBJ2-1; 7 bases align to TRBD1. The CDR3 is 14 amino acids. The germline CDR1 and CDR2 sequences are SGHRS and YFSETQ. V was clipped by 4 bases and J by 4 bases; unmatched bases: 5. CDR3 nucleotide sequence: TGCGCCAGCAGCAAGACAGGGACATACAATGAGCAGTTCTTC. Translation gives CASSKTGTYNEQFF.

There are many counts of this clonotype. The CDR3: CASSATGGYGYEQYF. The CDR3 DNA follows: TGTGCCAGCAGCGCGACAGGGGGCTACGGGTACGAGCAGTACTTC. This rearrangement joins TRBV9 to TRBJ2-7, with 10 bases that match TRBD1. The CDR3 contains 15 residues. Trimming removed 3 bases from V and 4 bases from J; junction bases left unmatched: 7. CDR1 SGDLS and CDR2 YYNGEE come from the germline V gene.

This clonotype has at least ten counts. The V gene is TRBV5-1, the J gene TRBJ2-7, with D possibly matching TRBD1 (6 bases). Trimming shortened V by 0 bases and J by 3 bases, and 16 bases separated the two germline ends. The CDR3 totals 16 residues. Germline CDR1 reads SGHRS; CDR2 reads YFSETQ. The CDR3 region is CASSLGPGTPDYEQYF. CDR3 DNA sequence: TGCGCCAGCAGCTTGGGCCCCGGGACACCGGACTACGAGCAGTACTTC.

A few counts support this clonotype. V usage is TRBV6-5 and J usage is TRBJ1-6; TRBD1 aligns across 7 bases. The CDR3 length is 16 residues. Looked up from germline, CDR1 is MNHEY and CDR2 is SVGAGI. After removal of 3 bases from V and 5 bases from J, the junction contained 7 bases not matched to a gene. The CDR3 DNA reads as TGTGCCAGCAGTTATTCCCCGGGACAGAATAATTCACCCCTCCACTTT. This gives the protein CASSYSPGQNNSPLHF.

The table lists this clonotype with many counts. The V and J genes are TRBV5-4 and TRBJ2-1; 8 bases fit TRBD1. Germline CDR1 reads SGHNT; CDR2 reads YYREEE (reference sequence). With 0 bases clipped from V and 5 bases from J, the junction kept 10 bases outside the gene matches. This CDR3 is 17 amino acids long. As DNA, the CDR3 is TGTGCCAGCAGCTTGGGCGTACAGGGGGGCACCAACAATGAGCAGTTCTTC. It is translated as CASSLGVQGGTNNEQFF.

This clonotype is a singleton in its sample. This may stem from a read error, because a much larger clone lies one nucleotide away. The V and J genes are TRBV3-1 and TRBJ2-5, with 9 bases lining up with TRBD2. CDR3 length equals 15 residues. CDR1 and CDR2 from the germline V gene are LGHDT and YNNKEL (reference sequence). CDR3 nucleotide sequence: TGTGCCACCAGCCAAGCCAGCGGGGGGCCTAAGACCCAGTACTTC. Translating it yields CATSQASGGPKTQYF.

This clonotype was observed at least ten times. The chain uses TRBV4-1 and TRBJ1-5; TRBD1 aligns across 12 bases. Looked up from germline, CDR1 is MGHRA and CDR2 is YSYEKL. V lost 3 bases and J lost 2; bases outside the gene matches: 2. The CDR3 length is 16 residues. This chain's CDR3 is CASSQGTGGGNQPQHF. DNA of the CDR3: TGCGCCAGCAGCCAGGGGACAGGGGGCGGCAATCAGCCCCAGCATTTT.

This clonotype was seen repeatedly, ten times or more. This chain connects TRBV6-1 to TRBJ2-1; D may be TRBD2 (6 bases). Between the trimmed V and J ends, which lost 5 bases and 4 bases, there was a span of 18 bases. This CDR3 is 16 amino acids long. Germline V gene sequence: CDR1 MNHNS, CDR2 SASEGT. CDR3 coding DNA: TGTGCCAGCAGTCCACACTCCGGCGGGGATTACAATGAGCAGTTCTTC. It encodes CASSPHSGGDYNEQFF.

This clonotype was detected only a few times. The V call is TRBV5-1, the J call TRBJ1-1; D perhaps matches TRBD1 (6 bases). This CDR3 has 15 residues. V shed 2 bases and J shed 3 bases, with 14 bases lying between them. Germline CDR1 SGHRS, CDR2 YFSETQ. The CDR3 DNA reads TGCGCCAGCAGCTTCCAGGGGAGGGGTGACACTGAAGCTTTCTTT. Its translation: CASSFQGRGDTEAFF.

This clonotype was observed at least ten times. The CDR3 region has the DNA TGCGCCAGCAGCTTTGGGACAGGGGGCCCCGGAGCAGAAAAACTGTTTTTT. Protein: CASSFGTGGPGAEKLFF. This chain links TRBV5-1 with TRBJ1-4; 12 bases align to TRBD1. Looked up from germline, CDR1 is SGHRS and CDR2 is YFSETQ. Germline trimming cut 2 bases from V and 8 bases from J; bases unmatched to any gene: 10. This CDR3 comprises 17 residues.